The present T cell receptor beta chain was sequenced within a study of T-cell reconstitution after alpha-beta-depleted transplantation in children. Findings of the study overall: There were some patients whose high TCRbeta diversity at day 60 came from surviving recipient T cells and thymic progenitors. Several hundred expanded graft clones reportedly gave rise to the alpha-beta T cells present about two months after transplant. One year post-transplant, T-cell counts and diversity were largely derived from T cells produced anew.

Germline values: CDR1 SGHRS, CDR2 YFSETQ. Deletions cut 5 bases from V and 1 base from J, with 12 bases between. CDR3 length: 14 residues. The TCRbeta library was prepared with unique molecular identifiers. TCRdb reprocessed the PCR reads with MiXCR, giving one entry per CDR3 protein. The sample lists almost 600,000 distinct CDR3 sequences, 25% to 30% occurring once. Regarding this clonotype: The antigen remains undetermined.

The TCR sequence derives from a boy younger than two with Wiskott-Aldrich syndrome, due to receive a stem cell transplant. The sample consisted of PBMCs, taken before TCRalphabeta/CD19-depleted stem cell transplant. The chain joins TRBV5-1 to TRBJ2-5; TRBD1 is a possible D gene (5 bases). The CDR3 loop reads CASRYHRFQETQYF. The CDR3 DNA follows: TGCGCCAGCAGATACCACAGGTTCCAAGAGACCCAGTACTTC.